This T cell receptor (beta chain) was identified in a study of shared clonotypes between healthy human individuals. CDR3 length: 15 amino acids. The germline V and J ends were trimmed by 4 bases and 4 bases, with 17 bases remaining between them. Looked up from germline, CDR1 is SGHAT and CDR2 is FQNNGV. Naive CD8 cells comprised CD45RO-negative, CCR7-positively selected cells, excluding terminally differentiated effector memory CD45RA+ cells. All donors qualified as healthy HIV-negative adults and had experienced no recent acute infections or vaccinations. The repertoire was sequenced with immunoSEQ multiplex PCR; TCRdb's copy has only in-frame clones and lacks some. The sample shows approximately 1.9 million clones, around 95% of them seen only once.

The chain couples TRBV11-2 to TRBJ2-7, with D possibly being TRBD2 (6 bases). The clonotype comes from a man aged 18-30 years in good health. Some clones in this sample may be carry-over from other donors' samples. Sequences were obtained from naive CD8+ T cells from PBMCs. The CDR3 protein is CASSSQRAKVYEQYF. The CDR3 bases are TGTGCCAGCAGCTCACAGCGGGCTAAGGTGTACGAGCAGTACTTC. Full variable domain (missing parts from reference TRBV11-2 and TRBJ2-7): EAGVAQSPRYKIIEKRQSVAFWCNPISGHATLYWYQQILGQGPKLLIQFQNNGVVDDSQLPKDRFSAERLKGVDSTLKIQPAKLEDSAVYLCASSSQRAKVYEQYFGPGTRLTVT.